This T cell receptor (beta chain) appears in the sequencing data of a study of blood T cell repertoires in COVID-19. Overall study context: Acute and convalescent COVID-19 samples came from the United States, Italy and Spain. In each case, the material was cDNA or gDNA derived from T cells, B-cell-depleted T cells, or PBMCs.

In assigning cohorts, the study relied on participant-reported clinical history. Authors' data handling: Researchers report that nucleated cell counts were estimated from reference gene primer amplification. This table comes from immunoSEQ multiplex PCR, and its TCRdb copy is limited to in-frame clones, with some not included. V and J calls and clone size follow that table, whereas D and trimming were derived from the DNA. In the table there are roughly 250,000 clones, 75% to 95% of which are singletons. The CDR3 runs to 16 residues. The germline CDR1 and CDR2 sequences are MGHDK and SYGVNS. Trimming stripped 1 base from V and 1 base from J, with 13 bases between.

This chain joins TRBV25-1 and TRBJ1-1, with D perhaps TRBD1 (5 bases). The material sequenced was PBMCs or T cells enriched from blood (not recorded which). The clonotype was recovered from a woman between 18 and 30 years old who had recovered from COVID-19. Here the CDR3 reads CASSELEGSRNTEAFF. DNA of the CDR3: TGTGCCAGCAGTGAATTGGAGGGGTCTCGGAACACTGAAGCTTTCTTT. Variable domain in full (rest from reference TRBV25-1 and TRBJ1-1): EADIYQTPRYLVIGTGKKITLECSQTMGHDKMYWYQQDPGMELHLIHYSYGVNSTEKGDLSSESTVSRIRTEHFPLTLESARPSHTSQYLCASSELEGSRNTEAFFGQGTRLTVV.